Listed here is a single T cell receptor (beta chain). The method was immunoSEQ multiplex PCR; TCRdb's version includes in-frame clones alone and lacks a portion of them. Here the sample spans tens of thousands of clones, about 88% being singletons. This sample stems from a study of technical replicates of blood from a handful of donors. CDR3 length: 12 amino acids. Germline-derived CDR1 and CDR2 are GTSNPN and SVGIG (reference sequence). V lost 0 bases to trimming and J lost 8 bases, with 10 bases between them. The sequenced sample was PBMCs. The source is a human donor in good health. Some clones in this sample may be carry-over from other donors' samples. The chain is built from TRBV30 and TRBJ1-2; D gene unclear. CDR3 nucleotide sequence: TGTGCCTGGAGTGTAACGAGCCAAGGCTACACCTTC. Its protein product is CAWSVTSQGYTF.